The clone carrying this T cell receptor (beta chain) was picked up a small number of times. The record originates from a study of molecular identifiers for immune sequencing clone quantification. Libraries for naive CD8 T cells, which were made from roughly 21,000 to 960,000 sorted cells, drew on 10%, 30% or 50% of the RNA. Based on a CD8+CD4-CCR7+CD45RA+ profile, naive CD8 T cells were sorted. The CDR3 totals 16 residues. CDR1 is LGHNA, CDR2 YSLEER, per germline. With V trimmed by 4 bases and J by 6 bases, 7 bases remained unmatched. Bulk TCR libraries used previously described methods and listed TCR primers. Via MiXCR, TCRdb re-called the PCR reads, giving one row per CDR3 protein. This sample has approximately 90,000 distinct CDR3 sequences, with 24% found just once.

What was sequenced was naive CD8+ T cells from blood, with Jurkat cell RNA spiked in. Subset described: FACS-sorted CD8+CD4-CCR7+CD45RA+ naive T cells. The chain has TRBV4-3 and TRBJ2-7; 15 bases line up with TRBD2. The receptor's source is a human donor in good health. Some libraries in this study had Jurkat cell RNA spiked in. The CDR3 sequence: CASSPGTSGRNAEQYF. The DNA for the CDR3 is TGCGCCAGCAGCCCGGGGACTAGCGGGAGGAACGCCGAGCAGTACTTC.